Below are 21 T cell receptor beta chains sequenced from a single sample in a study of T-cell memory formation after mild COVID-19. TCRdb reprocessed the 5' RACE reads via MiXCR and lists one record per CDR3 protein. The data contain about 540,000 distinct CDR3 sequences, about a fifth of them singletons. The sequenced material came from PBMCs or a T cell subset sorted from them (not recorded which). These receptors came from an adult woman who had mild COVID-19 (a few samples of this study predate the infection). Cell type and time point are not known.

The chain couples TRBV7-9 to TRBJ1-5; the D is unclear. Germline V gives CDR1 SEHNR, CDR2 FQNEAQ (reference sequence). V was pared by 4 bases and J by 6 bases, with 22 bases between. This CDR3 spans 17 amino acids. The CDR3 region is CASSSNPLASGVQPQHF. DNA for the CDR3: TGTGCCAGCAGCTCCAACCCACTAGCGTCGGGCGTTCAGCCCCAGCATTTT.

The V gene is TRBV25-1, the J gene TRBJ2-1; TRBD2 might be the D (6 bases). Germline V gene sequence: CDR1 MGHDK, CDR2 SYGVNS. Between the trimmed V and J ends, which lost 5 bases and 7 bases, there was a span of 15 bases. The CDR3 is made up of 14 amino acids. As DNA, the CDR3 is TGTGCCAGCAGTAGGGCGGGATGGCTGAATGAGCAGTTCTTC. It encodes CASSRAGWLNEQFF.

This clonotype was detected a few times. This rearrangement joins TRBV5-1 to TRBJ1-1; 7 bases match TRBD1. The CDR3 is 15 residues long. V shed 4 bases and J 4 bases; nucleotides not matched to a gene: 10. CDR1 SGHRS and CDR2 YFSETQ come from the germline V gene. The CDR3 spells CASSVQSGQSTEAFF. The CDR3 bases are TGCGCCAGCAGCGTACAGTCGGGACAGTCCACTGAAGCTTTCTTT.

This clonotype was seen only a few times. J is TRBJ1-1 and V is TRBV29-1; TRBD1 might be the D (5 bases). Trimming removed 6 bases from V and 1 base from J, with 21 bases in between. The CDR3 is 16 amino acids. In germline, CDR1 is SQVTM, CDR2 ANQGSEA. The CDR3 reads CSVRLGRVGANTEAFF. For the CDR3, the DNA is TGCAGCGTGAGATTGGGACGGGTGGGCGCGAACACTGAAGCTTTCTTT.

This chain uses TRBV5-1 with TRBJ2-7; D is tentatively TRBD1 or TRBD2 (5 bases each). The germline CDR1 and CDR2 sequences are SGHRS and YFSETQ. The CDR3 runs 14 residues. Trimming removed 3 bases from V and 4 bases from J, with 14 bases in between. The CDR3: CASSWAIEGYEQYF. The CDR3 DNA sequence: TGCGCCAGCAGCTGGGCTATTGAGGGGTACGAGCAGTACTTC. The complete variable domain, with remaining parts taken from reference TRBV5-1 and TRBJ2-7, reads KAGVTQTPRYLIKTRGQQVTLSCSPISGHRSVSWYQQTPGQGLQFLFEYFSETQRNKGNFPGRFSGRQFSNSRSEMNVSTLELGDSALYLCASSWAIEGYEQYFGPGTRLTVT.

V is TRBV5-1 and J is TRBJ2-1; 9 positions agree with TRBD2. The CDR3 length is 15 residues. Germline V lookup: CDR1 SGHRS, CDR2 YFSETQ. Unmatched junction bases numbered 9, after V lost 5 bases and J lost 6 bases. The CDR3 is CASRSGLAAGNEQFF. CDR3 sequence (DNA): TGCGCCAGCAGATCGGGACTAGCTGCCGGCAATGAGCAGTTCTTC.

This chain joins TRBV6-5 and TRBJ2-7, with TRBD1 as a possible D gene (5 bases). The CDR3 is made up of 13 amino acids. Germline values: CDR1 MNHEY, CDR2 SVGAGI. V was trimmed by 6 bases and J by 3 bases, leaving 12 bases between them. The CDR3 loop is CASRQGQSYEQYF. CDR3 DNA: TGTGCCAGCAGACAAGGACAAAGCTACGAGCAGTACTTC.

This clonotype was observed a few times. V and J are TRBV2 and TRBJ2-7; TRBD2 is a possible D gene (5 bases). Deletions cut 2 bases from V and 7 bases from J, with 12 bases between. Germline V gene data show CDR1 as SNHLY and CDR2 as FYNNEI. The CDR3 consists of 13 residues. CDR3 in DNA: TGTGCCAGCAGTGAATGGACCGGGGAAGAGCAGTACTTC. It specifies CASSEWTGEEQYF.

This clonotype was recorded at least ten times. This sequence joins TRBV6-6 and TRBJ2-1, with D maybe TRBD2 (6 bases). The CDR3 loop spans 16 amino acids. From germline, CDR1 is MNHNY and CDR2 SVGAGI (reference sequence). V was shortened by 6 bases and J by 4 bases, with 19 bases between the two germline ends. The CDR3 reads CASSNGGRGAYNEQFF. CDR3 DNA sequence: TGTGCCAGCAGCAACGGGGGACGGGGAGCTTACAATGAGCAGTTCTTC.

This clonotype has more than one count but fewer than ten. The chain joins TRBV4-1 to TRBJ1-6, with 7 bases lining up with TRBD1. Germline trimming cut 4 bases from V and 13 bases from J; bases unmatched to any gene: 13. The CDR3 runs 15 residues. Germline loops: CDR1 MGHRA, CDR2 YSYEKL. The CDR3, as DNA: TGCGCCAGCAGCCCTCGGGGCGTCGGACAGGAGCCCCTCCACTTT. The encoded protein is CASSPRGVGQEPLHF.

Concerning this clonotype: Given the absence of the conserved phenylalanine or tryptophan at the CDR3 end, a read error is likely. The chain has TRBV5-1 and TRBJ2-7; D remains ambiguous. CDR1 is SGHRS, CDR2 YFSETQ, per germline. The V gene lost 4 bases and the J gene lost 2 bases, with 16 bases spanning the gap. The length of the CDR3 is 15 residues. CDR3 protein: CASSQDPGPAYEQYL. Written as DNA, the CDR3 is TGCGCCAGCAGCCAAGATCCAGGCCCCGCCTACGAGCAGTACTTG.

This chain connects TRBV27 to TRBJ1-1, with a tentative D call TRBD1 (5 bases). Germline V gives CDR1 MNHEY, CDR2 SMNVEV (reference sequence). V shed 2 bases and J shed 0 bases, with 10 bases lying between them. The CDR3 totals 15 residues. The CDR3 region is CASSLGGFLNTEAFF. CDR3 coding DNA: TGTGCCAGCAGTTTAGGGGGGTTCTTGAACACTGAAGCTTTCTTT.

This clonotype was seen a handful of times. V is TRBV6-5 and J is TRBJ2-7; D is ambiguous. The CDR3 totals 17 residues. The V end was cut by 0 bases, the J end by 3 bases, with 18 bases between. The germline gives CDR1 MNHEY, CDR2 SVGAGI. The CDR3 nucleotides are TGTGCCAGCAGTTACTCGCTGTGGCAGGTGGCGAACTACGAGCAGTACTTC. The encoded protein is CASSYSLWQVANYEQYF.

The chain has TRBV7-9 and TRBJ2-7; a possible D gene is TRBD1 (5 bases). CDR1 and CDR2 (germline): SEHNR, FQNEAQ (reference sequence). Trimming stripped 5 bases from V and 0 bases from J, with 14 bases between. The CDR3 length is 15 residues. The CDR3 spells CASSHSDKSSYEQYF. The CDR3 bases are TGTGCCAGCAGCCATTCGGACAAAAGCTCCTACGAGCAGTACTTC. Looking up the rest from reference TRBV7-9 and TRBJ2-7 gives the full variable domain: DTGVSQNPRHKITKRGQNVTFRCDPISEHNRLYWYRQTLGQGPEFLTYFQNEAQLEKSRLLSDRFSAERPKGSFSTLEIQRTEQGDSAMYLCASSHSDKSSYEQYFGPGTRLTVT.

This clonotype was counted a few times. The chain links TRBV5-1 to TRBJ2-3; TRBD2 aligns across 9 bases. The V gene end was trimmed by 0 bases and the J gene end by 1 base; junction bases not matched to a gene: 6. Germline CDR1 reads SGHRS; CDR2 reads YFSETQ. CDR3 length: 17 amino acids. CDR3 DNA sequence: TGCGCCAGCAGCTTGGGTCTGCGGGGGGGCCGCACAGATACGCAGTATTTT. This codes for CASSLGLRGGRTDTQYF.

The chain recombines TRBV3-1 with TRBJ2-7; D is undetermined. This CDR3 has 13 residues. Germline CDR1 reads LGHDT; CDR2 reads YNNKEL (reference sequence). V was clipped by 1 base and J by 3 bases, with 7 bases between them. The CDR3, as DNA: TGTGCCAGCAGCCAAGCGAATGGCTACGAGCAGTACTTC. Protein sequence: CASSQANGYEQYF.

The table lists this clonotype with a few counts. The gene calls are TRBV5-1 and TRBJ2-5, with 10 nucleotides matching TRBD1. Germline CDR1 SGHRS, CDR2 YFSETQ. CDR3 length equals 15 residues. The V gene end was trimmed by 4 bases and the J gene end by 7 bases; junction bases not matched to a gene: 10. The CDR3 coding sequence is TGCGCCAGCAGCACCGGGACAGGGGTCGAAGGGACCCAGTACTTC. This codes for CASSTGTGVEGTQYF.

Only a few counts were recorded for this clonotype. The J gene is TRBJ1-6, the V gene TRBV18; no reliable D call. V dropped 2 bases and J dropped 12 bases, with 11 bases sitting between them. CDR1 and CDR2 from the germline V gene are KGHSH and LQKENI. The CDR3 has 13 residues. The CDR3 loop is CASSPATGGPLHF. The CDR3, as DNA: TGTGCCAGCTCACCAGCGACGGGTGGACCCCTCCACTTT.

This clonotype was seen only a few times. V and J are TRBV3-1 and TRBJ2-7, with a possible D match to TRBD1 (5 bases). The V and J ends lost 4 bases and 7 bases respectively, with 11 bases between them. Germline CDR1 and CDR2: LGHDT and YNNKEL (reference sequence). This CDR3 has 12 residues. For the CDR3, the DNA is TGTGCCAGCAGCCTTCTAAAGGGGGAGCAGTACTTC. This gives the protein CASSLLKGEQYF.

This rearrangement joins TRBV29-1 to TRBJ2-5; D gene unclear. Trimming shortened V by 0 bases and J by 5 bases, and 10 bases separated the two germline ends. The CDR3 has 13 amino acids. Germline assignment: CDR1 SQVTM and CDR2 ANQGSEA. The CDR3 sequence is CSVEEAPRETQYF. DNA for the CDR3: TGCAGCGTTGAAGAGGCGCCCCGGGAGACCCAGTACTTC.

This clonotype was found a few times. V usage is TRBV7-9 and J usage is TRBJ2-7; D unclear. Germline loops: CDR1 SEHNR, CDR2 FQNEAQ (reference sequence). This CDR3 is 13 amino acids long. Trimming cost V 3 bases and J 2 bases, with 8 bases left between them. CDR3 loop: CASSFIAPYEQYF. CDR3 sequence (DNA): TGTGCCAGCAGCTTCATAGCTCCCTACGAGCAGTACTTC.